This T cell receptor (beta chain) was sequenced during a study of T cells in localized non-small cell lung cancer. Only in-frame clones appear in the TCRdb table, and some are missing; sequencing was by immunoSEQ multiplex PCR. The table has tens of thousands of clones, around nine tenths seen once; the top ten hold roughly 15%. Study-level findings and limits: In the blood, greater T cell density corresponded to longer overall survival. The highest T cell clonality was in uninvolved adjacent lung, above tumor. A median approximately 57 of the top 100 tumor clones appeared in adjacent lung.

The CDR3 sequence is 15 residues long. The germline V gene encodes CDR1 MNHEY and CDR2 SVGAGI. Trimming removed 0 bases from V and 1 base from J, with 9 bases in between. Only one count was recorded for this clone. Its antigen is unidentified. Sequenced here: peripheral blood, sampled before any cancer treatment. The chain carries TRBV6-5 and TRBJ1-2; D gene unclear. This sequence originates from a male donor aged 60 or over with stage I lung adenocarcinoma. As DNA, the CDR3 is TGTGCCAGCAGTTACTCGCGTTGGTTTAACTATGGCTACACCTTC. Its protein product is CASSYSRWFNYGYTF.